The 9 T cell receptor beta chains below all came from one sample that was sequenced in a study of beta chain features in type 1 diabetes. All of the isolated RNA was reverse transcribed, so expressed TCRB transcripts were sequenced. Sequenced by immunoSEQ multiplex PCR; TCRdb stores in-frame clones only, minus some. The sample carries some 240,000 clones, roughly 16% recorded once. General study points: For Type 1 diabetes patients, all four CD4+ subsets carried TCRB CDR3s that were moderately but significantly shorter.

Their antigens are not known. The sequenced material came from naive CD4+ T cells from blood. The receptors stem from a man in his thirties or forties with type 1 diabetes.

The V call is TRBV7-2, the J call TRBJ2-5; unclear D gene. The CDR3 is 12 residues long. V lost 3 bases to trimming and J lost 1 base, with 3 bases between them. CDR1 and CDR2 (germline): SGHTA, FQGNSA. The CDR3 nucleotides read TGTGCCAGCAGCTTTATCCAAGAGACCCAGTACTTC. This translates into CASSFIQETQYF.

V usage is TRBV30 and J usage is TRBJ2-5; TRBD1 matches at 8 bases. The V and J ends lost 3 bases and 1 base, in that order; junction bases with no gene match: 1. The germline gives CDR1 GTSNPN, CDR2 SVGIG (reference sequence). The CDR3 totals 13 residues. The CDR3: CAWRGTGQETQYF. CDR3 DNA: TGTGCCTGGAGAGGGACAGGCCAAGAGACCCAGTACTTC.

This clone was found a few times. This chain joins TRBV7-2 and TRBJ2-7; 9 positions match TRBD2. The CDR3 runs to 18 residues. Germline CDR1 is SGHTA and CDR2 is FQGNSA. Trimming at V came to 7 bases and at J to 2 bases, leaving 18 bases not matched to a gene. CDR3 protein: CASTAYPTGSGGTYEQYF. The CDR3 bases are TGTGCCAGCACCGCTTACCCGACTGGTAGCGGGGGCACCTACGAGCAGTACTTC.

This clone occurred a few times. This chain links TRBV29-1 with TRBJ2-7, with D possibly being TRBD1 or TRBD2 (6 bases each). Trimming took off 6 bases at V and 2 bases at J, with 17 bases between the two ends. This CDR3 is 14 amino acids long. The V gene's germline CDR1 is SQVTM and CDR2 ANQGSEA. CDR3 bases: TGCAGCGTCGCGAAAAAGGGGGGCGCCTACGAGCAGTACTTC. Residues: CSVAKKGGAYEQYF.

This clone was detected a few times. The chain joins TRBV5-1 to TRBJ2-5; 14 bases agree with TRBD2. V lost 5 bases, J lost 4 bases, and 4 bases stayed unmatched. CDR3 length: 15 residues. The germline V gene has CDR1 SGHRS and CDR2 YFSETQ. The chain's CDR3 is CASRSGTSGRETQYF. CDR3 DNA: TGCGCCAGCAGATCCGGGACTAGCGGGAGAGAGACCCAGTACTTC.

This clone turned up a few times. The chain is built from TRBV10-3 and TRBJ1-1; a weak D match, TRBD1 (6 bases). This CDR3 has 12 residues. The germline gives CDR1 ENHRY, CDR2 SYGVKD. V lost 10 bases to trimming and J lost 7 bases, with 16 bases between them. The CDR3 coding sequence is TGTGCCACCCGGACCGCGGACAGTGAAGCTTTCTTT. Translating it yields CATRTADSEAFF.

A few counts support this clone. This CDR3 reads CASSAGTTNEQFF. For the CDR3, the DNA is TGTGCCAGCAGCGCCGGGACTACTAATGAGCAGTTCTTC. The chain has TRBV9 and TRBJ2-1; 7 bases match TRBD2. The length of the CDR3 is 13 residues. Trimming at V came to 3 bases and at J to 7 bases, leaving 4 bases not matched to a gene. The germline V gene encodes CDR1 SGDLS and CDR2 YYNGEE.

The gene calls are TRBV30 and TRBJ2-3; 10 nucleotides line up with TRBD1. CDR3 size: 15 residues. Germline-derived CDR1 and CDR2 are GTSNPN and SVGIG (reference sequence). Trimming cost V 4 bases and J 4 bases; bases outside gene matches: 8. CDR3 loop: CAWNKLGTGADTQYF. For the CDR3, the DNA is TGTGCCTGGAATAAGTTAGGGACAGGGGCAGATACGCAGTATTTT.

The CDR3, as DNA: TGTGCCAGCAGCTTAAGGGCCCGGCAGCAAGAGACCCAGTACTTC. This codes for CASSLRARQQETQYF. This chain links TRBV7-9 with TRBJ2-5, with D hard to call. CDR1 is SEHNR, CDR2 FQNEAQ, per germline (reference sequence). This CDR3 region has 15 residues. The ends were cut back, 2 bases at V and 2 bases at J, with 12 bases in the middle.